The 23 T cell receptor beta chains in this list originate from one sample, sequenced in a study of cytomegalovirus exposure and HLA in healthy donors. Vbeta (60) and Jbeta (13) primers were used in the PCR. TCRdb's table, derived via immunoSEQ multiplex PCR, lists solely in-frame clones and lacks some. Of under 150,000 clones in the sample, about two thirds were seen once. Material: PBMCs. Receptor source: a woman aged 60-75 years in good health and CMV-seropositive.

V and J are TRBV7-9 and TRBJ1-1; D is uncertain. Germline V lookup: CDR1 SEHNR, CDR2 FQNEAQ (reference sequence). Trimming took off 5 bases at V and 8 bases at J, with 9 bases between the two ends. The CDR3 is made up of 11 amino acids. The CDR3 spells CASSPPVEAFF. In DNA form, the CDR3 reads TGTGCCAGCAGCCCTCCGGTGGAAGCTTTCTTT.

The V and J genes are TRBV23-1 and TRBJ2-7, with 9 bases matching TRBD1. TRBV23-1 is designated an ORF whose function remains uncertain. V shed 10 bases and J 5 bases; nucleotides not matched to a gene: 9. The CDR3 is 13 amino acids. CDR3 amino acids: CAIRDREMHEQYF. Written as DNA, the CDR3 is TGCGCCATCAGGGACAGGGAGATGCACGAGCAGTACTTC.

This clone was seen a few times. The V call is TRBV6-5, the J call TRBJ1-1, with 7 bases that match TRBD1. The CDR3 is 15 amino acids. Unmatched junction bases numbered 6, after V lost 4 bases and J lost 1 base. Germline V gene data show CDR1 as MNHEY and CDR2 as SVGAGI. The CDR3 DNA sequence: TGTGCCAGCAGTTCACACAGGGGCCGGAACACTGAAGCTTTCTTT. Protein product: CASSSHRGRNTEAFF.

The chain has TRBV7-9 and TRBJ2-1, with D possibly being TRBD2 (6 bases). Trimming took 3 bases from V and 9 from J, leaving 12 bases between them. Germline assignment: CDR1 SEHNR and CDR2 FQNEAQ (reference sequence). There are 13 residues in the CDR3. For the CDR3, the DNA is TGTGCCAGCAGCTTGTCCCGGGGAGGTGAGCAGTTCTTC. Protein product: CASSLSRGGEQFF.

The rearrangement links TRBV7-9 to TRBJ1-5; 7 bases are shared with TRBD1. CDR3 length: 15 amino acids. Per germline, CDR1 SEHNR and CDR2 FQNEAQ (reference sequence). Trimming cost V 5 bases and J 4 bases; bases outside gene matches: 8. The DNA for the CDR3 is TGTGCCAGCAGCGAACAACTGACAGGGAATCAGCCCCAGCATTTT. Its protein is CASSEQLTGNQPQHF.

This chain links TRBV19 with TRBJ1-6; tentatively, D is TRBD1 (5 bases). This CDR3 is built from 15 residues. V was clipped by 1 base and J by 7 bases, with 11 bases between them. Germline V gene data show CDR1 as LNHDA and CDR2 as SQIVND (reference sequence). CDR3 protein: CASSIVGQGNSPLHF. The CDR3 DNA follows: TGTGCCAGTAGTATAGTAGGGCAGGGAAATTCACCCCTCCACTTT.

In its sample, this clone was seen a few times. The J gene is TRBJ2-7, the V gene TRBV20-1, with 7 bases fitting TRBD1. Per the germline V gene, CDR1 is DFQATT and CDR2 is SNEGSKA (reference sequence). Trimming removed 6 bases from V and 8 bases from J; junction bases left unmatched: 7. The CDR3 runs 11 residues. The DNA for the CDR3 is TGCAGTGCCTTGGACAGGCATAAGCAGTACTTC. It is translated as CSALDRHKQYF.

Only one count was recorded for this clone. J is TRBJ1-1 and V is TRBV5-4; a weak D match, TRBD1 (6 bases). V lost 4 bases and J lost 6, with 10 bases in between. Germline lookup yields CDR1 SGHNT and CDR2 YYREEE (reference sequence). The CDR3 consists of 12 residues. CDR3 nucleotide sequence: TGTGCCAGCAGCCAACAGGGACCTGAAGCTTTCTTT. Translating it yields CASSQQGPEAFF.

This clone showed up just a few times. The CDR3 is CASSENANTEAFF. The CDR3 DNA reads TGTGCCAGCAGCGAGAATGCGAACACTGAAGCTTTCTTT. V is TRBV6-5 and J is TRBJ1-1; D ambiguous. Per the germline V gene, CDR1 is MNHEY and CDR2 is SVGAGI. This CDR3 spans 13 amino acids. Trimming pared 6 bases from V and 1 base from J, leaving 9 bases between.

The chain is built from TRBV11-3 and TRBJ1-1, with 9 positions matching TRBD1. The CDR3 is made up of 14 amino acids. Germline lookup yields CDR1 SGHNT and CDR2 YENEEA. Trimming took 5 bases from V and 6 from J; bases not matched to a gene: 7. CDR3 coding DNA: TGTGCCAGCAGCCCACAGGGGGCTTTAGCTGAAGCTTTCTTT. Its translation: CASSPQGALAEAFF.

This clone was recorded only once. The chain carries TRBV28 and TRBJ2-2, with TRBD2 as a possible D gene (6 bases). Deletions cut 7 bases from V and 1 base from J, with 7 bases between. Looked up from germline, CDR1 is MDHEN and CDR2 is SYDVKM. The CDR3 sequence is 13 residues long. CDR3 coding DNA: TGTGCCAGCAAGGAGGGGAACACCGGGGAGCTGTTTTTT. Its protein is CASKEGNTGELFF.

The chain is built from TRBV18 and TRBJ1-6; 7 bases align to TRBD1. After removal of 3 bases from V and 10 bases from J, the junction contained 9 bases not matched to a gene. CDR3 length equals 15 residues. The germline V gene has CDR1 KGHSH and CDR2 LQKENI. Here the CDR3 DNA reads TGTGCCAGCTCACCGACAGGGCAGGAAGAGTCACCCCTCCACTTT. Protein sequence: CASSPTGQEESPLHF.

This clone has a single count. V is TRBV19 and J is TRBJ2-3; 8 nucleotides match TRBD1. Looked up from germline, CDR1 is LNHDA and CDR2 is SQIVND (reference sequence). Trimming took 3 bases from V and 1 from J; bases not matched to a gene: 12. This CDR3 contains 18 residues. CDR3 sequence (DNA): TGTGCCAGTAGTATCCCATACGGGACAGGAACGGGCACAGATACGCAGTATTTT. Translation gives CASSIPYGTGTGTDTQYF.

The rearrangement uses TRBV5-1 and TRBJ1-1; D remains unclear. Trimming left V 1 base short and J 2 bases short, with 9 bases between. This CDR3 has 14 residues. Germline values: CDR1 SGHRS, CDR2 YFSETQ. The CDR3 reads CASSLSGVNTEAFF. The CDR3 bases are TGCGCCAGCAGCTTGTCAGGCGTTAACACTGAAGCTTTCTTT.

This rearrangement joins TRBV5-1 to TRBJ2-1, with TRBD2 matching over 10 bases. Per the germline V gene, CDR1 is SGHRS and CDR2 is YFSETQ. There are 15 residues in the CDR3. V was clipped by 6 bases and J by 4 bases; unmatched bases: 7. The CDR3 DNA sequence: TGCGCCAGCACCGCAGCGGGGGGGCCTTACAATGAGCAGTTCTTC. Encoded protein: CASTAAGGPYNEQFF. The whole variable domain, remainder taken from reference TRBV5-1 and TRBJ2-1, is KAGVTQTPRYLIKTRGQQVTLSCSPISGHRSVSWYQQTPGQGLQFLFEYFSETQRNKGNFPGRFSGRQFSNSRSEMNVSTLELGDSALYLCASTAAGGPYNEQFFGPGTRLTVL.

J is TRBJ2-7 and V is TRBV5-1, with D unclear. CDR1 and CDR2 (germline): SGHRS, YFSETQ. The CDR3 length is 13 residues. Trimming removed 0 bases from V and 3 bases from J, with 7 bases in between. The CDR3, as DNA: TGCGCCAGCAGCTTGGCCCCCAACTACGAGCAGTACTTC. As protein: CASSLAPNYEQYF.

The chain has TRBV6-1 and TRBJ2-7; 11 bases are shared with TRBD2. The CDR3 extends over 16 amino acids. The trim removed 0 bases at V and 2 bases at J, leaving 3 bases unmatched. The germline CDR1 and CDR2 sequences are MNHNS and SASEGT. This CDR3 is CASSEALAGGPYEQYF. CDR3 in DNA: TGTGCCAGCAGTGAAGCCCTAGCGGGGGGCCCCTACGAGCAGTACTTC.

The V gene is TRBV6-5, the J gene TRBJ1-1; 7 nucleotides agree with TRBD1. Losses at the gene ends were 6 bases for V and 6 bases for J; bases not matched to a gene: 10. The CDR3 runs to 14 residues. The germline gives CDR1 MNHEY, CDR2 SVGAGI. CDR3 nucleotides: TGTGCCAGCAGGGAGGACAGGAGGTACGCTGAAGCTTTCTTT. It translates to CASREDRRYAEAFF.

This clone was recorded only once. The rearrangement uses TRBV7-6 and TRBJ1-2; TRBD1 matches at 8 bases. This CDR3 spans 15 amino acids. Germline values: CDR1 SGHVS, CDR2 FNYEAQ. The V gene end was trimmed by 1 base and the J gene end by 3 bases; junction bases not matched to a gene: 4. The CDR3 is CASSLGQTGDYGYTF. The CDR3 region has the DNA TGTGCCAGCAGCTTAGGGCAGACAGGGGACTATGGCTACACCTTC. The whole variable domain, remainder taken from reference TRBV7-6 and TRBJ1-2, is GAGVSQSPRYKVTKRGQDVALRCDPISGHVSLYWYRQALGQGPEFLTYFNYEAQQDKSGLPNDRFSAERPEGSISTLTIQRTEQRDSAMYRCASSLGQTGDYGYTFGSGTRLTVV.

The CDR3 region is CASSLELAVRGDTQYF. In DNA form, the CDR3 reads TGCGCCAGCAGCTTGGAACTAGCGGTTAGGGGTGATACGCAGTATTTT. The chain has TRBV5-1 and TRBJ2-3; 8 positions agree with TRBD2. Trimming took 0 bases from V and 6 from J; bases not matched to a gene: 9. Germline values: CDR1 SGHRS, CDR2 YFSETQ. This CDR3 has 16 residues.

This clone was recorded a few times. The chain couples TRBV5-1 to TRBJ2-1, with TRBD2 matching over 10 bases. Germline values: CDR1 SGHRS, CDR2 YFSETQ. V shed 2 bases, J shed 8 bases, and the junction held 7 bases outside the gene matches. CDR3 length: 15 residues. The DNA for the CDR3 is TGCGCCAGCAGCTTCATAGCGGGGGGTAGCGATGAGCAGTTCTTC. This sequence encodes CASSFIAGGSDEQFF.

V gene TRBV19 combines with J gene TRBJ1-2, with 8 bases identical to TRBD1. V trimming: 5 bases; J trimming: 2 bases; junction bases outside the gene matches: 7. The V gene's germline CDR1 is LNHDA and CDR2 SQIVND (reference sequence). The CDR3 loop spans 15 amino acids. CDR3 region: CASSPRTGRNYGYTF. The CDR3 DNA sequence: TGTGCCAGTAGTCCTCGGACAGGGAGGAACTATGGCTACACCTTC.

In this sample, this clone turned up a few times. The gene calls are TRBV7-9 and TRBJ2-7; D gene ambiguous. Germline V gene sequence: CDR1 SEHNR, CDR2 FQNEAQ (reference sequence). The CDR3 runs to 15 residues. V lost 1 base to trimming and J lost 0 bases, with 10 bases between them. The CDR3 spells CASSLGGGSSYEQYF. The CDR3 DNA follows: TGTGCCAGCAGCTTAGGTGGCGGTAGCTCCTACGAGCAGTACTTC. Complete variable domain (other parts from reference TRBV7-9 and TRBJ2-7): DTGVSQNPRHKITKRGQNVTFRCDPISEHNRLYWYRQTLGQGPEFLTYFQNEAQLEKSRLLSDRFSAERPKGSFSTLEIQRTEQGDSAMYLCASSLGGGSSYEQYFGPGTRLTVT.